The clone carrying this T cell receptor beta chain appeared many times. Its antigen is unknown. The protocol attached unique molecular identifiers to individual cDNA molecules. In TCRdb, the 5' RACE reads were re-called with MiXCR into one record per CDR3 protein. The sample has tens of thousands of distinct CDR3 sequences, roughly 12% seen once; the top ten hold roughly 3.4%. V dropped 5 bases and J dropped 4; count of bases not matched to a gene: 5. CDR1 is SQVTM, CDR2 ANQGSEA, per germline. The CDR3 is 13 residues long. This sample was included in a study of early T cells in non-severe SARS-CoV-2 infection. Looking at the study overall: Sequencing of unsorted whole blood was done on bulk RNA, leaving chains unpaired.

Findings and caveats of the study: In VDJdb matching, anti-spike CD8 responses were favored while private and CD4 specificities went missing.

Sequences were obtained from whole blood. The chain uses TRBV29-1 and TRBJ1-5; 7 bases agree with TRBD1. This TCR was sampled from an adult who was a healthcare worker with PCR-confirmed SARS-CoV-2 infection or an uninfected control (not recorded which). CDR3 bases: TGCAGCGTTAAAGGACAGGCAAATCAGCCCCAGCATTTT. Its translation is CSVKGQANQPQHF.